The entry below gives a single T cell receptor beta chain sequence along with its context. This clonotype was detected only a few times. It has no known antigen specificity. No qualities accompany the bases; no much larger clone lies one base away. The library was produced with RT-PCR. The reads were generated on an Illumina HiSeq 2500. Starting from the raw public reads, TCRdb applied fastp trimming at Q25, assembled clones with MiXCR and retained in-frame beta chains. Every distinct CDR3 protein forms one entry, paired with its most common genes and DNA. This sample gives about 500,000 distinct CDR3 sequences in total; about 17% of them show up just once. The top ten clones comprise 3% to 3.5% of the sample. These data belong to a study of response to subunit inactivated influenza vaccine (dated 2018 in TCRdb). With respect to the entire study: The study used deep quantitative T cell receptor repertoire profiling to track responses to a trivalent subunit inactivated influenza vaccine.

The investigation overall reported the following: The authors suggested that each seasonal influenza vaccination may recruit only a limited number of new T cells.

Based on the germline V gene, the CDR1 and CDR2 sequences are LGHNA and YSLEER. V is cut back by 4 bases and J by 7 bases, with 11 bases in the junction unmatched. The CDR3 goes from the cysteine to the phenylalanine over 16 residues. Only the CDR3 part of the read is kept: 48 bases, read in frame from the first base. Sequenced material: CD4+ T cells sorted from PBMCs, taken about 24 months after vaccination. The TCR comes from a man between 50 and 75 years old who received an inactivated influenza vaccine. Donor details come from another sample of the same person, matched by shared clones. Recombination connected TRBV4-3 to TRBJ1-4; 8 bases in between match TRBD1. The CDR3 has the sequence CASSRKFRGQGEKLFF. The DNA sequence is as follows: TGCGCCAGCAGCCGAAAATTCAGGGGGCAAGGTGAAAAACTGTTTTTT.